These 14 T cell receptor beta chains originate from one sample sequenced in a study of T cell responses to AZD1222 COVID-19 vaccine. Repertoires were generated with immunoSEQ multiplex PCR, while TCRdb's copy carries only in-frame clones and drops some. The sample holds 100,000 to 150,000 clones, around 89% seen once. The sequenced sample was peripheral blood, obtained on day 0 of AZD1222 vaccination. These TCRs come from an adult in good health.

The chain carries TRBV29-1 and TRBJ2-7; D remains ambiguous. Germline lookup yields CDR1 SQVTM and CDR2 ANQGSEA. The CDR3 length is 14 residues. Trimming left V 3 bases short and J 3 bases short, with 15 bases between. The CDR3 spells CSVDLGGGYYEQYF. The CDR3 coding sequence is TGCAGCGTTGATCTGGGCGGCGGTTACTACGAGCAGTACTTC.

This CDR3 reads CSADRSSEAFF. CDR3 DNA sequence: TGCAGCGCTGACAGGAGCAGTGAAGCTTTCTTT. The chain has TRBV29-1 and TRBJ1-1; TRBD1 is a possible D gene (6 bases). Per the germline V gene, CDR1 is SQVTM and CDR2 is ANQGSEA. There are 11 residues in the CDR3. V was cut by 7 bases and J by 7 bases, with 13 bases left in between. The whole variable domain, remainder taken from reference TRBV29-1 and TRBJ1-1, is SAVISQKPSRDICQRGTSLTIQCQVDSQVTMMFWYRQQPGQSLTLIATANQGSEATYESGFVIDKFPISRPNLTFSTLTVSNMSPEDSSIYLCSADRSSEAFFGQGTRLTVV.

This rearrangement joins TRBV5-8 to TRBJ2-1, with 10 bases matching TRBD2. The CDR3 is 15 residues long. V shed 1 base, J shed 14 bases, and the junction held 12 bases outside the gene matches. CDR1 is SGHTS and CDR2 is YDEGEE in the germline V gene. Here the CDR3 reads CASSLLLSGRSQEFF. Here the CDR3 DNA reads TGTGCCAGCAGCTTGTTGCTTAGCGGGAGGTCTCAAGAGTTCTTC.

This rearrangement joins TRBV7-9 to TRBJ2-3; D might be TRBD2 (5 bases). The CDR3 is 16 amino acids. Trimming left V 4 bases short and J 5 bases short, with 19 bases between. Germline V gives CDR1 SEHNR, CDR2 FQNEAQ (reference sequence). The CDR3 DNA follows: TGTGCCAGCAGCTCCAAAAGATTCAGCGGTGAAGATACGCAGTATTTT. Translated, it gives CASSSKRFSGEDTQYF.

This clone was seen only once. The V call is TRBV2, the J call TRBJ1-3, with 8 positions matching TRBD1. The V segment lost 6 bases and the J segment 0 bases; nucleotides outside the gene matches: 13. Germline V lookup: CDR1 SNHLY, CDR2 FYNNEI. The length of the CDR3 is 18 residues. CDR3 nucleotide sequence: TGTGCCAGCAGCAGGACAGGGAAAAGACCGAGCTCTGGAAACACCATATATTTT. Translating gives CASSRTGKRPSSGNTIYF.

The CDR3 sequence: CASSLGLLTGELFF. The CDR3 region has the DNA TGTGCCAGCAGCTTGGGTCTCCTCACCGGGGAGCTGTTTTTT. The rearrangement links TRBV5-8 to TRBJ2-2; D is unclear. This CDR3 comprises 14 residues. The germline CDR1 and CDR2 sequences are SGHTS and YDEGEE. The V gene lost 0 bases and the J gene lost 4 bases, with 7 bases spanning the gap.

The J gene is TRBJ2-1, the V gene TRBV25-1, with D uncertain. Germline V gene sequence: CDR1 MGHDK, CDR2 SYGVNS. This CDR3 has 16 residues. V lost 2 bases to trimming and J lost 6 bases, with 17 bases between them. CDR3 protein: CASSEVDENSGNEQFF. The CDR3 DNA sequence: TGTGCCAGCAGTGAAGTAGATGAGAACTCCGGCAATGAGCAGTTCTTC.

This sequence joins TRBV7-3 and TRBJ2-7; 10 nucleotides match TRBD2. Germline values: CDR1 SGHTA, CDR2 FQGTGA. This CDR3 is 15 amino acids long. Trimming at V came to 5 bases and at J to 4 bases, leaving 8 bases not matched to a gene. CDR3 in amino acids: CASSPKGTSDYEQYF. CDR3 nucleotide sequence: TGTGCCAGCAGCCCAAAAGGGACTAGCGATTACGAGCAGTACTTC.

The CDR3 DNA reads TGCGCCAGCAGCCAAGAGTCACAGACGGAGACCCAGTACTTC. This encodes CASSQESQTETQYF. The rearrangement joins TRBV4-1 to TRBJ2-5; unclear D gene. CDR1 is MGHRA, CDR2 YSYEKL, per germline. Trimming stripped 0 bases from V and 5 bases from J, with 10 bases between. The CDR3 is made up of 14 amino acids.

This chain connects TRBV6-4 to TRBJ2-7, with D maybe TRBD1 (6 bases). The CDR3 is made up of 19 amino acids. CDR1 and CDR2 from the germline V gene are MRHNA and SNTAGT. V lost 3 bases and J lost 1, with 25 bases in between. The CDR3 is CASSEITDRRFPQSYEQYF. The CDR3 DNA reads as TGTGCCAGCAGTGAAATTACGGACAGAAGATTTCCTCAATCCTACGAGCAGTACTTC.

The chain combines TRBV24-1 with TRBJ2-1; D is unclear. This CDR3 has 12 residues. Germline loops: CDR1 KGHDR, CDR2 SFDVKD. Trimming shortened V by 8 bases and J by 7 bases, and 11 bases separated the two germline ends. Here the CDR3 reads CATISSTNEQFF. The DNA of the CDR3 is TGTGCCACCATTTCCTCAACGAATGAGCAGTTCTTC.

The rearrangement joins TRBV5-1 to TRBJ1-2; 9 bases agree with TRBD1. This CDR3 is 15 amino acids long. The V segment lost 4 bases and the J segment 3 bases; nucleotides outside the gene matches: 7. Looked up from germline, CDR1 is SGHRS and CDR2 is YFSETQ. This CDR3 is CASSAHRGPHYGYTF. The CDR3, as DNA: TGCGCCAGCAGCGCGCACAGGGGGCCGCACTATGGCTACACCTTC.

This clone appeared a few times. Other DNA variants within this sample encode the same CDR3. The chain links TRBV5-1 to TRBJ2-7; TRBD2 might be the D (6 bases). Germline assignment: CDR1 SGHRS and CDR2 YFSETQ. V was shortened by 5 bases and J by 1 base, with 7 bases between the two germline ends. There are 12 residues in the CDR3. The CDR3 DNA is TGCGCCAGCAGGAGCGGGTCCTACGAGCAGTACTTC. Translation gives CASRSGSYEQYF.

This chain joins TRBV6-5 and TRBJ2-3; tentatively, D is TRBD1 (5 bases). The CDR3 covers 15 residues. V was shortened by 0 bases and J by 7 bases, with 14 bases between the two germline ends. From germline, CDR1 is MNHEY and CDR2 SVGAGI. The CDR3 spells CASSYSIQGGYTQYF. CDR3 DNA: TGTGCCAGCAGTTACTCGATCCAGGGCGGCTATACGCAGTATTTT.